These T cell receptor beta chains were read from a single sample in a study of blood T cells in healthy people across ages. TCRdb redid the calling of the 5' RACE reads with MiXCR, one entry per CDR3 protein. The sample yields hundreds of thousands of distinct CDR3 sequences, 58% seen once. Sequencing was carried out using blood. The receptors stem from a man aged 30 to 45 in good health. Both conserved end residues are part of each CDR3. A D gene is named only where the DNA matches it firmly. Not all rows give a size; the values are once, few, many and, for expanded clones, a class.

D: TRBD1; V: TRBV28; size: few; J: TRBJ1-5; CDR3: CASTTGGLGNQPQHF; DNA: TGTGCCAGCACCACAGGGGGACTTGGCAATCAGCCCCAGCATTTT
D: TRBD1; V: TRBV20-1; size: .; J: TRBJ2-3; CDR3: CSACSDRGLCDTQYF; DNA: TGCAGTGCTTGCTCCGACAGGGGGCTTTGTGATACGCAGTATTTT
D: .; V: TRBV21-1; size: once; J: TRBJ2-3; CDR3: CASSFHGLSSSTDTQYF; DNA: TGTGCCAGCAGCTTTCACGGACTTTCCTCTAGCACAGATACGCAGTATTTT
D: .; V: TRBV2; size: .; J: TRBJ2-1; CDR3: CASKLMNEQFF; DNA: TGTGCCAGCAAGCTTATGAATGAGCAGTTCTTC
D: .; V: TRBV12-3/TRBV12-4; size: .; J: TRBJ2-5; CDR3: CASSLGLALPEEETQYF; DNA: TGTGCCAGCAGTTTAGGGTTAGCTCTTCCAGAAGAAGAGACCCAGTACTTC
D: .; V: TRBV20-1; size: .; J: TRBJ1-5; CDR3: CSAREYRGQPQHF; DNA: TGCAGTGCTAGAGAGTACCGTGGGCAGCCCCAGCATTTT
D: .; V: TRBV20-1; size: .; J: TRBJ1-2; CDR3: CSAADLSPAGYTF; DNA: TGCAGTGCCGCTGACTTGTCTCCTGCGGGCTACACCTTC
D: .; V: TRBV7-2; size: .; J: TRBJ2-7; CDR3: CASSLKATYPSYEQYF; DNA: TGTGCCAGCAGCTTAAAGGCTACTTACCCTAGTTACGAGCAGTACTTC
D: .; V: TRBV7-9; size: .; J: TRBJ2-7; CDR3: CASSGLGGPNNEQYF; DNA: TGTGCCAGCAGCGGACTGGGGGGGCCTAACAATGAGCAGTACTTC
D: TRBD1; V: TRBV20-1; size: .; J: TRBJ2-1; CDR3: CSAGLPGQPHNEQFF; DNA: TGCAGTGCTGGATTACCGGGACAGCCTCACAATGAGCAGTTCTTC
D: .; V: TRBV24-1; size: .; J: TRBJ2-4; CDR3: CATSDLQGSNNEQYF; DNA: TGTGCCACCAGTGATTTACAAGGGAGCAACAATGAGCAGTACTTC
D: .; V: TRBV28; size: .; J: TRBJ1-1; CDR3: CASSLGRVVSFF; DNA: TGTGCCAGCAGTTTGGGCAGGGTGGTATCTTTCTTT
D: TRBD1; V: TRBV20-1; size: .; J: TRBJ2-7; CDR3: CSALQGGLWEQYF; DNA: TGCAGTGCTTTACAGGGGGGCCTTTGGGAGCAGTACTTC
D: .; V: TRBV4-2; size: .; J: TRBJ2-1; CDR3: CASSRKDWTNNEQFF; DNA: TGTGCCAGCAGCCGAAAGGACTGGACCAACAATGAGCAGTTCTTC
D: .; V: TRBV10-3; size: .; J: TRBJ2-7; CDR3: CAISEQGYEQYF; DNA: TGTGCCATCAGTGAGCAGGGCTACGAGCAGTACTTC
D: TRBD1; V: TRBV7-9; size: .; J: TRBJ1-2; CDR3: CASCRGQGNGYTF; DNA: TGTGCCAGCTGCAGGGGACAGGGGAATGGCTACACCTTC
D: TRBD2; V: TRBV3-1; size: .; J: TRBJ2-7; CDR3: CASSQVVGLAGSYEQYF; DNA: TGTGCCAGCAGCCAAGTGGTGGGACTAGCGGGATCCTACGAGCAGTACTTC
D: .; V: TRBV7-2; size: few; J: TRBJ2-1; CDR3: CASSLARSSEQFF; DNA: TGTGCCAGCAGCTTAGCGAGGTCGTCCGAGCAGTTCTTC
D: .; V: TRBV28; size: once; J: TRBJ2-3; CDR3: CASRKHPRGGDTQYF; DNA: TGTGCCAGCAGAAAACACCCCAGGGGTGGAGATACGCAGTATTTT
D: .; V: TRBV27; size: .; J: TRBJ2-5; CDR3: CASSSRTRGTQYF; DNA: TGTGCCAGCAGTTCCAGGACGAGGGGGACCCAGTACTTC
D: TRBD1; V: TRBV20-1; size: .; J: TRBJ2-3; CDR3: CSAETGRTDTQYF; DNA: TGCAGTGCTGAGACAGGGCGAACAGATACGCAGTATTTT
D: TRBD2; V: TRBV20-1; size: few; J: TRBJ2-5; CDR3: CSARDRVAGVRETQYF; DNA: TGCAGTGCTAGAGACCGGGTAGCGGGAGTGCGTGAGACCCAGTACTTC
D: .; V: TRBV12-3/TRBV12-4; size: .; J: TRBJ1-2; CDR3: CASSKDSLGSGYTF; DNA: TGTGCCAGCAGTAAAGACAGCCTGGGATCGGGCTACACCTTC
D: TRBD2; V: TRBV7-6; size: .; J: TRBJ2-7; CDR3: CASSLQLTRLAGHSYNEQYF; DNA: TGTGCCAGCAGCTTACAACTCACGCGGCTAGCGGGGCACTCCTACAATGAGCAGTACTTC
D: .; V: TRBV20-1; size: .; J: TRBJ1-5; CDR3: CSARDTLGDSLMGRNQPQHF; DNA: TGCAGTGCTAGAGATACCCTGGGAGATAGTCTTATGGGTAGGAATCAGCCCCAGCATTTT
D: .; V: TRBV4-1; size: .; J: TRBJ2-5; CDR3: CASSQVGDSGKTQYF; DNA: TGCGCCAGCAGCCAAGTCGGGGACTCCGGAAAGACCCAGTACTTC
D: .; V: TRBV19; size: once; J: TRBJ2-1; CDR3: CASSIGGTPFNEQFF; DNA: TGTGCCAGTAGTATAGGAGGGACTCCATTCAATGAGCAGTTCTTC
D: .; V: TRBV7-9; size: .; J: TRBJ2-4; CDR3: CASGLDGQPRDIQYF; DNA: TGTGCCAGCGGCTTAGACGGACAGCCCAGGGACATTCAGTACTTC
D: TRBD2; V: TRBV6-2/TRBV6-3; size: few; J: TRBJ2-5; CDR3: CASRKAGDREQYF; DNA: TGTGCCAGCAGAAAGGCGGGAGACAGAGAGCAGTACTTC
D: .; V: TRBV6-5; size: few; J: TRBJ2-3; CDR3: CASSFLGQSPDTQYF; DNA: TGTGCCAGCAGTTTCCTTGGACAGAGCCCAGATACGCAGTATTTT
D: .; V: TRBV20-1; size: few; J: TRBJ2-1; CDR3: CSAWHRADNERFF; DNA: TGCAGTGCTTGGCACAGGGCCGACAATGAGCGGTTCTTC
D: TRBD2; V: TRBV5-1; size: .; J: TRBJ2-7; CDR3: CASSLGFGGSSYNEQYF; DNA: TGCGCCAGCAGCTTGGGGTTTGGCGGGAGCTCCTACAATGAGCAGTACTTC
D: .; V: TRBV7-3; size: .; J: TRBJ2-7; CDR3: CASSPDVGITYEQYF; DNA: TGTGCCAGCAGCCCAGACGTTGGGATCACCTACGAGCAGTACTTC
D: .; V: TRBV7-9; size: .; J: TRBJ1-2; CDR3: CASTTGQLPYGYTF; DNA: TGTGCCAGCACCACAGGGCAGCTCCCTTATGGCTACACCTTC
D: .; V: TRBV5-1; size: .; J: TRBJ1-1; CDR3: CASSDQGANTEAFF; DNA: TGCGCCAGCAGCGATCAGGGAGCGAACACTGAAGCTTTCTTT
D: .; V: TRBV25-1; size: .; J: TRBJ2-6; CDR3: CASSEGAGLLEGANVLTF; DNA: TGTGCCAGCAGTGAAGGTGCAGGGTTATTGGAAGGGGCCAACGTCCTGACTTTC
D: .; V: TRBV6-2/TRBV6-3; size: many; J: TRBJ2-5; CDR3: CASSYSGETQYF; DNA: TGTGCCAGCAGTTACTCAGGAGAGACCCAGTACTTC
D: .; V: TRBV6-2/TRBV6-3; size: once; J: TRBJ2-3; CDR3: CASNRPSSTDTQYF; DNA: TGTGCCAGCAATAGACCCTCGAGCACAGATACGCAGTATTTT
D: .; V: TRBV12-3/TRBV12-4; size: .; J: TRBJ2-1; CDR3: CASSYKGGEQFF; DNA: TGTGCCAGCAGTTACAAGGGGGGTGAGCAGTTCTTC
D: .; V: TRBV7-2; size: .; J: TRBJ2-3; CDR3: CASSISGGGADTQYF; DNA: TGTGCCAGCAGCATTTCTGGGGGGGGCGCAGATACGCAGTATTTT
D: TRBD1; V: TRBV9; size: once; J: TRBJ2-5; CDR3: CAGSGADRLETQYF; DNA: TGTGCCGGCAGCGGAGCGGACAGGCTGGAGACCCAGTACTTC
D: .; V: TRBV6-4; size: .; J: TRBJ2-7; CDR3: CALDGQYF; DNA: TGTGCCCTGGACGGGCAGTACTTC
D: TRBD2; V: TRBV7-9; size: .; J: TRBJ2-3; CDR3: CASRLSGGPRDTQYF; DNA: TGTGCCAGCAGGCTATCGGGAGGACCACGAGATACGCAGTATTTT
D: TRBD1; V: TRBV15; size: .; J: TRBJ2-7; CDR3: CATSSLFGQGDEQYF; DNA: TGTGCCACCAGCAGTCTTTTCGGACAGGGAGACGAGCAGTACTTC
D: .; V: TRBV28; size: few; J: TRBJ1-1; CDR3: CASSWTFRGNTEAFF; DNA: TGTGCCAGCAGCTGGACTTTCAGGGGGAACACTGAAGCTTTCTTT
D: .; V: TRBV29-1; size: .; J: TRBJ2-7; CDR3: CSVEWTASYEQYF; DNA: TGCAGCGTTGAGTGGACAGCCTCCTACGAGCAGTACTTC
D: .; V: TRBV28; size: .; J: TRBJ2-5; CDR3: CASSLPIGGETQYF; DNA: TGTGCCAGCAGTTTACCCATAGGCGGAGAGACCCAGTACTTC
D: TRBD2; V: TRBV20-1; size: few; J: TRBJ2-1; CDR3: CSALADLYNEQFF; DNA: TGCAGTGCTCTAGCGGACCTTTACAATGAGCAGTTCTTC
D: .; V: TRBV20-1; size: .; J: TRBJ2-7; CDR3: CSATLDSYEQYF; DNA: TGCAGTGCGACTCTTGACAGCTACGAGCAGTACTTC
D: .; V: TRBV19; size: .; J: TRBJ1-5; CDR3: CATRRGFNQPQHF; DNA: TGTGCCACCCGTCGGGGGTTTAATCAGCCCCAGCATTTT
D: .; V: TRBV29-1; size: .; J: TRBJ1-4; CDR3: CSVDATGANEKLFF; DNA: TGCAGCGTTGACGCGACGGGGGCTAATGAAAAACTGTTTTTT
D: TRBD1; V: TRBV2; size: .; J: TRBJ2-3; CDR3: CASEDRASFTDTQYF; DNA: TGTGCCAGCGAAGACAGGGCGTCATTCACAGATACGCAGTATTTT
D: TRBD1; V: TRBV29-1; size: .; J: TRBJ2-7; CDR3: CSVVSGQGPYEQYF; DNA: TGCAGCGTTGTATCGGGACAGGGCCCCTACGAGCAGTACTTC
D: .; V: TRBV20-1; size: .; J: TRBJ1-2; CDR3: CSALGGRAPRGYTF; DNA: TGCAGTGCTCTGGGGGGGCGGGCCCCCAGGGGCTACACCTTC
D: .; V: TRBV5-1; size: few; J: TRBJ2-4; CDR3: CASSLGGRLERNIQYF; DNA: TGCGCCAGCAGCTTGGGGGGCAGACTAGAGCGAAACATTCAGTACTTC
D: .; V: TRBV29-1; size: few; J: TRBJ2-7; CDR3: CSVRQTLYEQYF; DNA: TGCAGCGTAAGACAGACCCTCTACGAGCAGTACTTC
D: .; V: TRBV3-1; size: .; J: TRBJ1-4; CDR3: CASSQGLVPTNEKLFF; DNA: TGTGCCAGCAGCCAAGGCCTAGTCCCAACTAATGAAAAACTGTTTTTT